The clone carrying this T cell receptor beta chain was observed a single time. No antigen is known for it. A multiplex PCR was run with 60 Vbeta primers and 13 Jbeta primers. Libraries were prepared by immunoSEQ multiplex PCR; TCRdb keeps only in-frame clonotypes and omits some of them. The sample lists under 200,000 clones, 80% to 85% occurring once. The data were obtained in a study of cytomegalovirus exposure and HLA in healthy donors. Overall study results and limits: Presence/absence analyses took donor sequencing depth as roughly uniform.

The CDR3 spans 14 residues. Germline loops: CDR1 SGHRS, CDR2 YFSETQ. Trimming left V 0 bases short and J 12 bases short, with 16 bases between. Sequencing was done on a sample of PBMCs. The chain couples TRBV5-1 to TRBJ2-1; D might be TRBD2 (5 bases). This clonotype originated in a man between 25 and 39 years old in good health and CMV-seronegative. The CDR3 DNA reads TGCGCCAGCAGCTTGGAACTAGGTTTGCGGTCGCAGTTCTTC. Its protein is CASSLELGLRSQFF.